The entry that follows covers one T cell receptor beta chain sequence. It has no known antigen specificity. Germline is not matched at one junction end, which may reflect a read error. CDR1 MNHNS and CDR2 SASEGT were looked up in the germline V gene. Inclusive of the bounding cysteine and phenylalanine, the CDR3 is 15 residues long. Here the CDR3 DNA is all that survives: 45 bases in frame from base 1. The library was prepared using the immunoSEQ multiplex PCR assay. Not all clones reach the TCRdb copy of this immuneACCESS table, which keeps in-frame sequences only. Checked studies attribute under half of the gap to unresolved V genes and leave the rest unexplained. In all, the sample holds around 58,000 clones, and approximately 85% of those were seen once. About 3.8% of the sample is held by the ten biggest clonotypes. The data derive from a study of control samples from healthy donors and cancer patients (dated by TCRdb to 2020 to 2022).

The chain joins TRBV6-1 to TRBJ1-2; no D gene call is confident. Sequencing was performed on blood. This clonotype was obtained from a man aged 50-59 years in good health. The DNA reads as follows: TGTGCCAGCACTGAAGTGGTAGGACGACCCTCCGGCTACACCTTC. Protein translation: CASTEVVGRPSGYTF.